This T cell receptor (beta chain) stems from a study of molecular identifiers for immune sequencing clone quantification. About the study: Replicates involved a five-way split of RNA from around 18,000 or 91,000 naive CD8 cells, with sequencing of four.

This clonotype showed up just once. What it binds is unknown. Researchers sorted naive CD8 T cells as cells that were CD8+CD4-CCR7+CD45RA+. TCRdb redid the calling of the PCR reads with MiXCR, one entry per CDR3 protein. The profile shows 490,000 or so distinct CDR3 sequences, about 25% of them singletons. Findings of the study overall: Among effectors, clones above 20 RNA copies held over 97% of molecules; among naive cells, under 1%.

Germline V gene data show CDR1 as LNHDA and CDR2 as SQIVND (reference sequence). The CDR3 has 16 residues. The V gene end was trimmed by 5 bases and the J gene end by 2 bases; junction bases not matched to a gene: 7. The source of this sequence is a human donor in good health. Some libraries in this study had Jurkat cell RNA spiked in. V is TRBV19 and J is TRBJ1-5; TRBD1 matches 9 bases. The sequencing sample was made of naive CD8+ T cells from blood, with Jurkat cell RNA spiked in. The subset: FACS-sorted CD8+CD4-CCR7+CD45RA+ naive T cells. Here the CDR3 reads CASSPRTGVGNQPQHF. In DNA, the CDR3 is TGTGCCAGTAGTCCCCGGACAGGGGTCGGCAATCAGCCCCAGCATTTT.